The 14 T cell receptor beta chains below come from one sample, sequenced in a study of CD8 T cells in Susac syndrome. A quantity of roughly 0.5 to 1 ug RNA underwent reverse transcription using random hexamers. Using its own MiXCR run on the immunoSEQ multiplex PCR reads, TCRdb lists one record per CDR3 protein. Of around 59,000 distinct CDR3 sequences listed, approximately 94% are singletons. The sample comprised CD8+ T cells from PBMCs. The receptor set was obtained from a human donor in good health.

CDR3 loop: CSVVTGAEEKLFF. The DNA for the CDR3 is TGCAGCGTTGTGACAGGGGCTGAGGAAAAACTGTTTTTT. The V gene is TRBV29-1, the J gene TRBJ1-4; 8 nucleotides align to TRBD1. The germline V gene has CDR1 SQVTM and CDR2 ANQGSEA. The CDR3 sequence is 13 residues long. J was trimmed by 8 bases and V by 4 bases; bases with no gene match: 6.

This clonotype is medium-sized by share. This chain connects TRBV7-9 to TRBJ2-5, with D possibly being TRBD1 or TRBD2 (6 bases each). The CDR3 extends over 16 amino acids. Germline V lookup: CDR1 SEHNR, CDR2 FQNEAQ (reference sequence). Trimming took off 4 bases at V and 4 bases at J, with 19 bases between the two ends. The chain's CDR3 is CASSSTQGISGETQYF. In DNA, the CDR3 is TGTGCCAGCAGCTCAACGCAGGGGATTAGCGGAGAGACCCAGTACTTC.

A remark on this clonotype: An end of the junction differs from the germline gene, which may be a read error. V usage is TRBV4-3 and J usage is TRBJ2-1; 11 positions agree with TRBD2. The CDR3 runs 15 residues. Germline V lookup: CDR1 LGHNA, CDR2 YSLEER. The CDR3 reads CASSQLAGDYNEQFF. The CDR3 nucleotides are TGTGCCAGCAGTCAACTAGCGGGGGACTACAATGAGCAGTTCTTC.

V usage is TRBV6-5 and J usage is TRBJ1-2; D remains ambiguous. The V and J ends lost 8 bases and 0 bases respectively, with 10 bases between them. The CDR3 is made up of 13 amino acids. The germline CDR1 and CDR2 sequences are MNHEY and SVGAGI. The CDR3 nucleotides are TGTGCCAGCCAGTTACGTACTAACTATGGCTACACCTTC. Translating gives CASQLRTNYGYTF.

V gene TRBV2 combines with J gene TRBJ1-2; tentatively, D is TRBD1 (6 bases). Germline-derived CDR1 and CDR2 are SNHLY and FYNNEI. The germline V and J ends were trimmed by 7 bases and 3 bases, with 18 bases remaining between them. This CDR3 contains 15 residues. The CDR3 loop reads CASTIQGEGDYGYTF. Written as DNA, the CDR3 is TGTGCCAGCACGATACAGGGTGAGGGGGACTATGGCTACACCTTC. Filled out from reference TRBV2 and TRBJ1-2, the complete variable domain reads EPEVTQTPSHQVTQMGQEVILRCVPISNHLYFYWYRQILGQKVEFLVSFYNNEISEKSEIFDDQFSVERPDGSNFTLKIRSTKLEDSAMYFCASTIQGEGDYGYTFGSGTRLTVV.

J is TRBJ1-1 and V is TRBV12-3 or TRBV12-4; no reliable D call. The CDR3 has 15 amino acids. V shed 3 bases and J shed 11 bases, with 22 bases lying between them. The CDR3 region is CASSFITSAHREAFF. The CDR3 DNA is TGTGCCAGCAGTTTCATCACTTCCGCCCATCGGGAGGCTTTCTTT.

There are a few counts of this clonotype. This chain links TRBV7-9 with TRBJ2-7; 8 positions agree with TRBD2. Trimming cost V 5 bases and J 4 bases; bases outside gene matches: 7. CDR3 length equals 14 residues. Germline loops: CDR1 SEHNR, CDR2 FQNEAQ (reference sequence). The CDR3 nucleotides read TGTGCCAGCAGCCACGCGGGGGGCGCGTACGAGCAGTACTTC. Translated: CASSHAGGAYEQYF.

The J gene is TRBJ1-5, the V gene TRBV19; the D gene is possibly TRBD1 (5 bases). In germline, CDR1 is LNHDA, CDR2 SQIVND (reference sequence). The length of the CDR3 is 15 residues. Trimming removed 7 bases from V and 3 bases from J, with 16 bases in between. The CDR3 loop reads CASTPTGRDNQPQHF. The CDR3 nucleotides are TGTGCCAGTACCCCCACAGGTCGGGACAATCAGCCCCAGCATTTT.

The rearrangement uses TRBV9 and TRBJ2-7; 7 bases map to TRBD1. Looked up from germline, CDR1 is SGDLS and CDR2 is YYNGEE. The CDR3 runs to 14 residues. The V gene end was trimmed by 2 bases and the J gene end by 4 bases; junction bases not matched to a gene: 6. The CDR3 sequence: CASSVTGQSYEQYF. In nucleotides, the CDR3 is TGTGCCAGCAGCGTGACAGGGCAAAGTTACGAGCAGTACTTC.

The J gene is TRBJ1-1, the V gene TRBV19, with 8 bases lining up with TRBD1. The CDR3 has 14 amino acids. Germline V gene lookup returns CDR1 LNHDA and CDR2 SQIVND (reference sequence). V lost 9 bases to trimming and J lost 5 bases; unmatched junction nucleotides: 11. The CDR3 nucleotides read TGTGCCAGCTTACCACAGGGGGTTAGGACTGAAGCTTTCTTT. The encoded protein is CASLPQGVRTEAFF.

DNA for the CDR3: TGTGCCAGCAGCTTGGTAGCGGGGGGGCCCTACGAGCAGTACTTC. Translation: CASSLVAGGPYEQYF. The chain uses TRBV5-4 and TRBJ2-7; 11 nucleotides agree with TRBD2. The CDR3 length is 15 residues. Per germline, CDR1 SGHNT and CDR2 YYREEE (reference sequence). J lost 2 bases, V lost 0 bases, and 1 base had no gene match.

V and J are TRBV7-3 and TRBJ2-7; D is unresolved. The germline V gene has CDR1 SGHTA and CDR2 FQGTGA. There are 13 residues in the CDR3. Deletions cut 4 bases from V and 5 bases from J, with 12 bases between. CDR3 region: CASSSAYIDEQYF. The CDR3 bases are TGTGCCAGCAGCTCTGCCTACATCGACGAGCAGTACTTC.

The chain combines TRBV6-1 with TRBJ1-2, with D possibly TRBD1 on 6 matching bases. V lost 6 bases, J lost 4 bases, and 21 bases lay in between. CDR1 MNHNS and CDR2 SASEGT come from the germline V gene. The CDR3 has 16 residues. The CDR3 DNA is TGTGCCAGCAGACAACCTCGGGGGGCGGTTAGCTATGGCTACACCTTC. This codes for CASRQPRGAVSYGYTF.

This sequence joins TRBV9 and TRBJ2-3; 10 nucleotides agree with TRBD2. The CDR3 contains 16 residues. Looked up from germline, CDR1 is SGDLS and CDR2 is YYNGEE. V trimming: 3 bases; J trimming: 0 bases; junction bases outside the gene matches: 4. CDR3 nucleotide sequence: TGTGCCAGCAGCGGATCTAGCGGGGGTAGCACAGATACGCAGTATTTT. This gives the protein CASSGSSGGSTDTQYF.